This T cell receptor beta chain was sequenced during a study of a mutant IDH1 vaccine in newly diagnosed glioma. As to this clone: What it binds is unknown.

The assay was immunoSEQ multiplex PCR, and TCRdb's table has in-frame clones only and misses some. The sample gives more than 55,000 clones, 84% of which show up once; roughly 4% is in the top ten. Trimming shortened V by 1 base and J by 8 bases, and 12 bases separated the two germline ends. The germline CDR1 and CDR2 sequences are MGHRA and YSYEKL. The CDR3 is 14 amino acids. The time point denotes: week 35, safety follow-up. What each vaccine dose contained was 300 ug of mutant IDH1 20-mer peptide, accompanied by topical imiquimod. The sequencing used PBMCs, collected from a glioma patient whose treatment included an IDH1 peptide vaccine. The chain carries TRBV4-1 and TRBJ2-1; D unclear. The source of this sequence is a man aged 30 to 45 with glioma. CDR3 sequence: CASSQGTWVDEQFF. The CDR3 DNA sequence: TGCGCCAGCAGCCAAGGTACGTGGGTCGATGAGCAGTTCTTC.